This TCR beta chain derives from a study of T cell changes during pregnancy in multiple sclerosis (dated 2019 in TCRdb). In the study overall: The study examined how the T cell repertoire changed over the course of pregnancy in women with multiple sclerosis.

Notes on this clone: Its antigen remains unidentified. Base qualities were left out, and no much larger clone turns up one base away.

Library preparation used the immunoSEQ multiplex PCR assay. TCRdb took over this immuneACCESS table, retaining in-frame rearrangements with V and J assigned. Such tables are incomplete; in checked studies, under half of the missing clones stem from an unresolved V gene, and the remainder is unexplained. In all, the sample holds about 100,000 clones, and 80% to 95% of those were seen once. Of the sample, 0.78% falls within the top ten clones. The germline V gene gives CDR1 as SGHTA and CDR2 as FQGNSA. The germline ends are 9 bases apart after V is trimmed by 2 bases and J by 2 bases. The CDR3 starts with the cysteine, ends with the phenylalanine, and has 14 residues. Here the CDR3 DNA is all that survives: 42 bases in frame from base 1.

Source: peripheral blood, taken in the third trimester of pregnancy. The chain links TRBV7-2 with TRBJ1-2; tentative D gene TRBD1, with 6 bases matching. This sequence originates from a female donor in good health, enrolled as a control in a pregnancy study. The CDR3 region has the sequence CASSLRQANYGYTF. The nucleotide sequence is given as TGTGCCAGCAGCTTAAGACAGGCGAACTATGGCTACACCTTC.